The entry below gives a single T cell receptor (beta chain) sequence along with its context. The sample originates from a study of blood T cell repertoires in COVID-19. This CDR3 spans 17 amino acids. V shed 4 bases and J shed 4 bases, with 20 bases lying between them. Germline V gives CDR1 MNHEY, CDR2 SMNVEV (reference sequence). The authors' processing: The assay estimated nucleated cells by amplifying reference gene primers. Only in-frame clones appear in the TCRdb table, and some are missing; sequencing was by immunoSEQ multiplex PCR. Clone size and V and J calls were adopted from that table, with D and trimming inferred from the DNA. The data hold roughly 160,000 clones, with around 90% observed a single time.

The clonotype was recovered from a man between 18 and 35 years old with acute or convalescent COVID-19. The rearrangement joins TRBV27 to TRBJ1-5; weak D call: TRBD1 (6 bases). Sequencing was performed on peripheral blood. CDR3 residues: CASSSFLGTQRNQPQHF. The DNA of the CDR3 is TGTGCCAGCAGTTCGTTTCTCGGGACACAGCGTAATCAGCCCCAGCATTTT.